A single sample is the source of the 24 T cell receptor beta chains below, sequenced in a study of T cells in Graves' hyperthyroidism and ophthalmopathy. RNA transcripts served as the template for amplifying TCR beta CDR3 regions. HTBI primers were employed in a first-round RT-PCR of the TCR CDR3. Each CDR3 protein is one row after TCRdb ran MiXCR on the multiplex PCR reads. The data contain fewer than 500,000 distinct CDR3 sequences, about 14% of them singletons. The specimen sequenced was blood. The receptors here all came from a woman aged 25-40 years with Graves' ophthalmopathy.

This clonotype was seen repeatedly, ten times or more. This chain connects TRBV12-3 or TRBV12-4 to TRBJ1-2; possibly TRBD1 for D (6 bases). The CDR3 is 18 residues long. Trimming took off 4 bases at V and 0 bases at J, with 21 bases between the two ends. The CDR3 nucleotides are TGTGCCAGCAGTTCCCTGACGGGGGGCGGATTCACTAACTATGGCTACACCTTC. Protein: CASSSLTGGGFTNYGYTF.

The V and J genes are TRBV6-1 and TRBJ1-2; tentative D call: TRBD1 (5 bases). V gave up 4 bases and J gave up 10 bases, with 10 bases separating them. The CDR3 is 11 amino acids. Germline assignment: CDR1 MNHNS and CDR2 SASEGT. The CDR3 is CASSASRAYTF. The DNA for the CDR3 is TGTGCCAGCAGTGCCAGCAGGGCCTACACCTTC.

This clonotype has ten or more counts. The CDR3 sequence: CAWSTSDRGRGYTF. CDR3 sequence (DNA): TGTGCCTGGAGTACCTCGGACAGGGGGCGCGGCTACACCTTC. The chain joins TRBV30 to TRBJ1-2, with 11 nucleotides matching TRBD1. Trimming took 2 bases from V and 8 from J; bases not matched to a gene: 7. CDR3 length equals 14 residues. Per germline, CDR1 GTSNPN and CDR2 SVGIG (reference sequence).

This clonotype was seen a handful of times. The genes are TRBV19 and TRBJ2-3; TRBD1 matches at 7 bases. The J segment lost 5 bases and the V segment lost 7 bases, leaving 9 bases of the junction unmatched. Germline CDR1 LNHDA, CDR2 SQIVND (reference sequence). The CDR3 is 14 amino acids. CDR3: CASTYKGAIDTQYF. The CDR3 DNA reads TGTGCCAGTACTTACAAGGGGGCCATAGATACGCAGTATTTT.

This clonotype was observed many times. The rearrangement links TRBV12-3 or TRBV12-4 to TRBJ2-7, with D possibly being TRBD1 (5 bases). This CDR3 is 13 amino acids long. Trimming took 2 bases from V and 7 from J, leaving 12 bases between them. The CDR3 DNA reads as TGTGCCAGCAGTTTATGGAGTCAGGGAGAGCAGTACTTC. Amino acids: CASSLWSQGEQYF.

This clonotype has just a few counts. The rearrangement uses TRBV4-1 and TRBJ1-1, with D possibly TRBD1 on 5 matching bases. Trimming shortened V by 0 bases and J by 3 bases, and 20 bases separated the two germline ends. The CDR3 has 18 residues. Germline CDR1 reads MGHRA; CDR2 reads YSYEKL. CDR3 sequence: CASSQDEGRAAGDTEAFF. The CDR3 coding sequence is TGCGCCAGCAGCCAAGATGAGGGCAGGGCCGCGGGAGACACTGAAGCTTTCTTT.

V usage is TRBV7-8 and J usage is TRBJ2-2, with 11 bases aligning to TRBD2. The V segment lost 5 bases and the J segment 0 bases; nucleotides outside the gene matches: 14. Per germline, CDR1 SGHVS and CDR2 FQNEAQ. The CDR3 runs 20 residues. This CDR3 reads CASSRLLRLAGGTNTGELFF. The CDR3 nucleotides read TGTGCCAGCAGCAGGTTGCTCCGGCTAGCGGGGGGTACGAACACCGGGGAGCTGTTTTTT.

The V call is TRBV18, the J call TRBJ2-7; D call uncertain. Germline V gene sequence: CDR1 KGHSH, CDR2 LQKENI. Trimming stripped 2 bases from V and 7 bases from J, with 12 bases between. CDR3 length: 13 amino acids. CDR3 in DNA: TGTGCCAGCTCACCAGCAAGGGAAGGTGAGCAGTACTTC. Protein: CASSPAREGEQYF.

This clonotype was observed at least ten times. The V gene is TRBV6-1, the J gene TRBJ2-7; D could derive from TRBD1 or TRBD2 (5 bases each). V was cut by 5 bases and J by 2 bases, with 16 bases left in between. The CDR3 contains 15 residues. The germline V gene has CDR1 MNHNS and CDR2 SASEGT. CDR3 nucleotide sequence: TGTGCCAGCAGTCTACGTACCTGGGACGCCTACGAGCAGTACTTC. This translates into CASSLRTWDAYEQYF.

This clonotype was counted between two and nine times. J is TRBJ1-5 and V is TRBV20-1, with D tentatively TRBD1 (5 bases). The germline V gene has CDR1 DFQATT and CDR2 SNEGSKA (reference sequence). The germline V and J ends were trimmed by 5 bases and 2 bases, with 16 bases remaining between them. The CDR3 has 15 amino acids. CDR3 region: CSALYRGERNQPQHF. CDR3 sequence (DNA): TGCAGTGCTTTGTACCGGGGGGAGCGCAATCAGCCCCAGCATTTT.

The chain carries TRBV7-6 and TRBJ2-2; no reliable D call. Germline V gene sequence: CDR1 SGHVS, CDR2 FNYEAQ. The CDR3 length is 15 residues. Deletions cut 5 bases from V and 3 bases from J, with 13 bases between. CDR3 coding DNA: TGTGCCAGCAGCCCCATTGTTGGGGACACCGGGGAGCTGTTTTTT. It specifies CASSPIVGDTGELFF.

This clonotype appeared many times. V usage is TRBV27 and J usage is TRBJ2-1; unclear D gene. Per germline, CDR1 MNHEY and CDR2 SMNVEV (reference sequence). The CDR3 contains 16 residues. The V end lost 5 bases, the J end lost 3 bases, and 17 bases lay between the germline ends. CDR3 sequence reads: CASSKIGRWIYNEQFF. The CDR3 DNA reads TGTGCCAGCAGTAAAATAGGACGGTGGATCTACAATGAGCAGTTCTTC.

This clonotype appeared many times. The chain carries TRBV9 and TRBJ2-1; 11 bases match TRBD2. This CDR3 is built from 16 residues. Germline CDR1 and CDR2: SGDLS and YYNGEE. V trimming: 2 bases; J trimming: 5 bases; junction bases outside the gene matches: 6. DNA for the CDR3: TGTGCCAGCAGCGTGGATGGGACTAGCGGTAACAATGAGCAGTTCTTC. It translates to CASSVDGTSGNNEQFF.

The J gene is TRBJ2-1, the V gene TRBV29-1; 12 positions agree with TRBD2. Per the germline V gene, CDR1 is SQVTM and CDR2 is ANQGSEA. Unmatched junction bases numbered 16, after V lost 6 bases and J lost 7 bases. This CDR3 is 17 amino acids long. CDR3 bases: TGCAGCGTAGACTACACCGGACTAGCGGGGTTGTATAATGAGCAGTTCTTC. This sequence encodes CSVDYTGLAGLYNEQFF.

The V call is TRBV27, the J call TRBJ2-3; 8 nucleotides agree with TRBD2. Germline CDR1 MNHEY, CDR2 SMNVEV (reference sequence). Losses at the gene ends were 5 bases for V and 0 bases for J; bases not matched to a gene: 10. CDR3 size: 17 residues. DNA of the CDR3: TGTGCCAGCAGTGGAGCGGGGGCCCCAACTAGCACAGATACGCAGTATTTT. Translated: CASSGAGAPTSTDTQYF.

This clonotype has ten or more counts. V is TRBV7-3 and J is TRBJ2-1; D gene uncertain. The V end lost 5 bases, the J end lost 8 bases, and 16 bases lay between the germline ends. The CDR3 sequence is 14 residues long. Per germline, CDR1 SGHTA and CDR2 FQGTGA. The CDR3 bases are TGTGCCAGCAGCCCCACTGGGTCGGAAGATGAGCAGTTCTTC. Protein sequence: CASSPTGSEDEQFF. Full variable domain (missing parts from reference TRBV7-3 and TRBJ2-1): GAGVSQTPSNKVTEKGKYVELRCDPISGHTALYWYRQSLGQGPEFLIYFQGTGAADDSGLPNDRFFAVRPEGSVSTLKIQRTERGDSAVYLCASSPTGSEDEQFFGPGTRLTVL.

This clonotype appeared many times. This chain links TRBV30 with TRBJ1-2; the D gene is possibly TRBD1 (6 bases). CDR3 size: 19 residues. Trimming stripped 2 bases from V and 5 bases from J, with 30 bases between. In germline, CDR1 is GTSNPN, CDR2 SVGIG (reference sequence). CDR3 coding DNA: TGTGCCTGGAGTCCCGGGACACCCCCTCACGACGGGGGGTTATATGGCTACACCTTC. This gives the protein CAWSPGTPPHDGGLYGYTF.

This clonotype was recorded many times. The V and J genes are TRBV6-1 and TRBJ2-1, with TRBD2 matching 8 bases. Germline CDR1 reads MNHNS; CDR2 reads SASEGT. The trim removed 9 bases at V and 1 base at J, leaving 14 bases unmatched. This CDR3 has 17 residues. CDR3 sequence (DNA): TGTGCCAGTCTCGGGGGGGGTAGTGTTGGGTCCTACAATGAGCAGTTCTTC. Its protein product is CASLGGGSVGSYNEQFF.

Worth noting for this clonotype: This clone may be a read error of a much larger clone one base away. The chain couples TRBV6-8 to TRBJ1-2, with 10 bases identical to TRBD1. J lost 2 bases, V lost 2 bases, and 11 bases had no gene match. CDR1 MNHGY and CDR2 SAAAGT come from the germline V gene. This CDR3 is built from 18 residues. The CDR3 here is CASSYSGTGAIRNYGYTF. The CDR3 nucleotides read TGTGCCAGCAGTTACAGTGGGACAGGGGCAATCCGAAACTATGGCTACACCTTC.

The table lists this clonotype with a few counts. The chain is built from TRBV12-3 or TRBV12-4 and TRBJ1-5; D is uncertain. V lost 11 bases and J 5 bases, leaving 16 bases between the germline ends. CDR3 length: 13 residues. For the CDR3, the DNA is TGTGCCGCAGGTATCCAAAAAGATCAGCCCCAGCATTTT. Its translation is CAAGIQKDQPQHF.

This clonotype has a handful of counts. This chain uses TRBV6-1 with TRBJ2-2, with TRBD2 as a possible D gene (5 bases). Per the germline V gene, CDR1 is MNHNS and CDR2 is SASEGT. The CDR3 is 14 residues long. V lost 7 bases, J lost 5 bases, and 14 bases lay in between. CDR3 protein: CASTLVGKTGELFF. The DNA of the CDR3 is TGTGCCAGCACCCTAGTCGGGAAGACCGGGGAGCTGTTTTTT.

This clonotype was recorded at least ten times. The genes are TRBV30 and TRBJ2-1; 8 bases agree with TRBD2. Germline V lookup: CDR1 GTSNPN, CDR2 SVGIG (reference sequence). With V trimmed by 4 bases and J by 11 bases, 4 bases remained unmatched. The CDR3 sequence is 11 residues long. The CDR3 sequence: CAWTGTRKQFF. In DNA, the CDR3 is TGTGCCTGGACCGGGACTAGAAAGCAGTTCTTC.

This clonotype has just a few counts. A much larger clone sits a single nucleotide away, making a read error possible. The CDR3 does not end in the conserved phenylalanine or tryptophan, so this is likely a read error. The chain carries TRBV2 and TRBJ1-1, with TRBD1 matching 7 bases. This CDR3 comprises 14 residues. Germline CDR1 SNHLY, CDR2 FYNNEI. The junction had 5 bases not matched to a gene; V was cut back by 6 bases and J by 1 base. In DNA form, the CDR3 reads TGTGCCAGCAGGCGGGGACAGCCGAACACTGAAGCTTTCCTT. As protein: CASRRGQPNTEAFL.

This clonotype occurred many times. The chain is built from TRBV20-1 and TRBJ2-3; 8 nucleotides line up with TRBD1. The CDR3 extends over 15 amino acids. V was clipped by 6 bases and J by 1 base; unmatched bases: 9. Germline V gene data show CDR1 as DFQATT and CDR2 as SNEGSKA (reference sequence). This CDR3 is CSATQGARGTDTQYF. The CDR3 DNA sequence: TGCAGTGCAACCCAGGGGGCGCGGGGCACAGATACGCAGTATTTT.